There are many counts of the clone carrying this TCR beta chain. The source of the sample is a study of regulatory T cells in long-lasting Graves disease. Study-level background: Under 3 months of antithyroid drugs had been taken by newly diagnosed Graves' patients.

Trimming cost V 0 bases and J 5 bases; bases outside gene matches: 11. CDR1 is SGHRS and CDR2 is YFSETQ in the germline V gene. This CDR3 has 17 residues. Libraries of TCR beta came from iRepertoire HTBI primers plus Arm-PCR of CDR3 regions. TCRdb analysed the multiplex PCR reads with MiXCR anew, one entry per CDR3 protein. The sample contains around 400,000 distinct CDR3 sequences, 15% of which appear only once. Time point reported: newly diagnosed GD, antithyroid drugs for less than 3 months. Extracted RNA from PBMCs served as the source of the TCR library. American Thyroid Association guidelines defined how Graves' disease was diagnosed. The patients were enrolled through endocrinology in Xi'an, China.

The sequence was obtained from a female donor with Graves disease. Sequenced material: peripheral blood mononuclear cells (PBMCs), taken at new diagnosis, from a patient treated with antithyroid drugs. The chain uses TRBV5-1 and TRBJ1-1; TRBD1 matches 9 bases. In DNA form, the CDR3 reads TGCGCCAGCAGCTTGGATGGGGACAGGGATGTTGGGACTGAAGCTTTCTTT. Protein sequence: CASSLDGDRDVGTEAFF.